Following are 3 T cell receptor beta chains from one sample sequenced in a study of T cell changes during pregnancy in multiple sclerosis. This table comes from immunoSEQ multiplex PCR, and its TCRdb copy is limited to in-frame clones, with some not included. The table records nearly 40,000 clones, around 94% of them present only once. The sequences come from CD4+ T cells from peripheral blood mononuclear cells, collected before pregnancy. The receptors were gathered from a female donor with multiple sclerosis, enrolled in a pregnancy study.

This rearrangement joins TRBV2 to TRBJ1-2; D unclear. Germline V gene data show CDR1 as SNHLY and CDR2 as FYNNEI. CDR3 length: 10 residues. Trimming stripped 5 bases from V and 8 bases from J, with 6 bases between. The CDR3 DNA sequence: TGTGCCAGCAGTAAGCCGGGCTACACCTTC. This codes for CASSKPGYTF.

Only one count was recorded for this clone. This CDR3 reads CAWSARETQYF. CDR3 coding DNA: TGTGCCTGGAGTGCGAGGGAGACCCAGTACTTC. V gene TRBV30 combines with J gene TRBJ2-5; D unresolved. The V end was cut by 1 base, the J end by 5 bases, with 5 bases between. This CDR3 has 11 amino acids. The germline CDR1 and CDR2 sequences are GTSNPN and SVGIG (reference sequence).

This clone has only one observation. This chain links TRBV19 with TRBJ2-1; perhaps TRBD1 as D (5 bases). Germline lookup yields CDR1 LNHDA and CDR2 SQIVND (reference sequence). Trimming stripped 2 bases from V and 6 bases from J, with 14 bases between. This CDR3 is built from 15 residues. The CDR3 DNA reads TGTGCCAGTAGTATACAAGGGGTCGGCTCCAATGAGCAGTTCTTC. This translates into CASSIQGVGSNEQFF.